Below, 27 T cell receptor beta chains from the same sample are listed, as sequenced in a study of T cell responses to AZD1222 COVID-19 vaccine. Sequencing used immunoSEQ multiplex PCR; TCRdb keeps in-frame clones, though not all of them. The data show some 150,000 clones, approximately 85% seen once. The specimen was peripheral blood, collected 28 days after the second dose of the MenACWY control vaccine. These receptors originate from an adult who received the MenACWY meningococcal vaccine as a control.

The V and J genes are TRBV18 and TRBJ2-7; unclear D gene. The CDR3 sequence is 14 residues long. Germline V gene data show CDR1 as KGHSH and CDR2 as LQKENI. V gave up 6 bases and J gave up 6 bases, with 18 bases separating them. CDR3: CASSRALSMGEQYF. In DNA, the CDR3 is TGTGCCAGCTCTCGCGCGTTATCCATGGGCGAGCAGTACTTC.

A single count supports this clone. The DNA for the CDR3 is TGTGCCAGCAGTTCTGTGTCTAGCGGGAGACGGGGCCCATTTAACATTCAGTACTTC. Its translation is CASSSVSSGRRGPFNIQYF. The V call is TRBV28, the J call TRBJ2-4; TRBD2 agrees at 10 bases. Germline lookup yields CDR1 MDHEN and CDR2 SYDVKM. This CDR3 has 19 amino acids. With V trimmed by 4 bases and J by 7 bases, 19 bases remained unmatched.

The genes are TRBV7-9 and TRBJ1-1; TRBD1 agrees at 8 bases. In germline, CDR1 is SEHNR, CDR2 FQNEAQ (reference sequence). The V segment lost 7 bases and the J segment 5 bases; nucleotides outside the gene matches: 6. The CDR3 runs 13 residues. The CDR3 DNA reads as TGTGCCAGCACCCTACAGGGGGGGACTGAAGCTTTCTTT. Translated: CASTLQGGTEAFF.

The chain joins TRBV9 to TRBJ1-5; D is undetermined. The CDR3 extends over 13 amino acids. Trimming pared 2 bases from V and 6 bases from J, leaving 9 bases between. Germline-derived CDR1 and CDR2 are SGDLS and YYNGEE. The CDR3 sequence: CASSVQVSQPQHF. The CDR3 DNA reads as TGTGCCAGCAGCGTCCAAGTCTCTCAGCCCCAGCATTTT.

The chain employs TRBV4-3 and TRBJ1-2; no definite D call. In germline, CDR1 is LGHNA, CDR2 YSLEER. Trimming removed 0 bases at V and 4 bases at J, with 12 bases between. The CDR3 extends over 15 amino acids. The CDR3: CASSQDRSVFYGYTF. The CDR3 nucleotides read TGCGCCAGCAGCCAAGATCGATCCGTTTTCTATGGCTACACCTTC.

The chain combines TRBV10-1 with TRBJ1-2; D remains unclear. The germline V gene encodes CDR1 WNHNN and CDR2 SYGVQD (reference sequence). This CDR3 spans 13 amino acids. The V and J ends lost 4 bases and 2 bases respectively, with 8 bases between them. CDR3 residues: CASSGVRNYGYTF. CDR3 DNA: TGCGCCAGCAGTGGCGTTAGGAACTATGGCTACACCTTC.

J is TRBJ2-7 and V is TRBV28; perhaps TRBD2 as D (5 bases). Trimming left V 5 bases short and J 5 bases short, with 13 bases between. The CDR3 sequence is 13 residues long. In germline, CDR1 is MDHEN, CDR2 SYDVKM. CDR3 sequence (DNA): TGTGCCAGCAGTCTTGCGGGCAAGGACGAGCAGTACTTC. This gives the protein CASSLAGKDEQYF.

The rearrangement links TRBV30 to TRBJ2-5, with D perhaps TRBD2 (6 bases). The V and J ends lost 5 bases and 1 base respectively, with 14 bases between them. The germline V gene has CDR1 GTSNPN and CDR2 SVGIG (reference sequence). This CDR3 contains 14 residues. CDR3 in amino acids: CAWERAGLQETQYF. The CDR3 DNA reads as TGTGCCTGGGAGAGAGCGGGTCTCCAAGAGACCCAGTACTTC.

The chain uses TRBV4-3 and TRBJ2-3, with a possible D match to TRBD1 (6 bases). The V end lost 0 bases, the J end lost 4 bases, and 14 bases lay between the germline ends. Per the germline V gene, CDR1 is LGHNA and CDR2 is YSLEER. This CDR3 spans 16 amino acids. CDR3 region: CASSQEGASAADTQYF. CDR3 in DNA: TGCGCCAGCAGCCAAGAGGGGGCCTCCGCGGCAGATACGCAGTATTTT.

CDR3 nucleotides: TGCGCCAGCAGCCAAGCAGGGGGCTACACCGGGGAGCTGTTTTTT. This translates into CASSQAGGYTGELFF. The V and J genes are TRBV4-3 and TRBJ2-2, with 8 bases matching TRBD1. The CDR3 has 15 residues. The V gene's germline CDR1 is LGHNA and CDR2 YSLEER. V dropped 1 base and J dropped 3; count of bases not matched to a gene: 1.

This clone was detected ten times or more. V gene TRBV4-2 combines with J gene TRBJ2-1; D remains ambiguous. In germline, CDR1 is LGHNA, CDR2 YNFKEQ. CDR3 size: 15 residues. Trimming took 0 bases from V and 0 from J, leaving 6 bases between them. As DNA, the CDR3 is TGTGCCAGCAGCCAAGACTGGGCCTCCTACAATGAGCAGTTCTTC. Its protein is CASSQDWASYNEQFF.

The rearrangement joins TRBV2 to TRBJ1-6, with 10 bases matching TRBD1. V gave up 10 bases and J gave up 10 bases; unmatched junction bases: 10. Germline assignment: CDR1 SNHLY and CDR2 FYNNEI. CDR3 length equals 14 residues. CDR3 residues: CAIPFGTGASPLHF. CDR3 DNA: TGTGCCATACCTTTCGGGACAGGGGCCTCACCCCTCCACTTT.

This clone was detected once. CDR3 amino acids: CASSLADQNIQYF. The CDR3 bases are TGTGCCAGCAGCTTAGCGGACCAAAACATTCAGTACTTC. The chain is built from TRBV7-2 and TRBJ2-4; D is unclear. Germline-derived CDR1 and CDR2 are SGHTA and FQGNSA. Trimming removed 0 bases from V and 5 bases from J, with 5 bases in between. CDR3 size: 13 residues.

This clone was counted between two and nine times. The chain links TRBV14 to TRBJ1-2; no clear D gene. Germline V gives CDR1 SGHDN, CDR2 FVKESK. This CDR3 spans 15 amino acids. V was pared by 4 bases and J by 6 bases, with 18 bases between. CDR3 amino acids: CASSPSRVGINGYTF. The CDR3 DNA follows: TGTGCCAGCAGCCCCTCGCGGGTCGGGATCAATGGCTACACCTTC.

This clone occurred once. The chain recombines TRBV6-5 with TRBJ1-6; D is unclear. The germline V gene encodes CDR1 MNHEY and CDR2 SVGAGI. Trimming took off 4 bases at V and 9 bases at J, with 16 bases between the two ends. There are 15 residues in the CDR3. CDR3: CASSLSDSLSSPLHF. The CDR3 coding sequence is TGTGCCAGCAGTTTGTCAGATTCACTAAGTTCACCCCTCCACTTT.

The J gene is TRBJ1-5, the V gene TRBV7-9, with TRBD1 matching over 7 bases. This CDR3 is built from 16 residues. Trimming at V came to 4 bases and at J to 3 bases, leaving 9 bases not matched to a gene. Germline loops: CDR1 SEHNR, CDR2 FQNEAQ (reference sequence). The CDR3 bases are TGTGCCAGCAGCTCGAACACAGGGGCCCCCAATCAGCCCCAGCATTTT. This codes for CASSSNTGAPNQPQHF. Using reference TRBV7-9 and TRBJ1-5 for the parts outside the CDR3, the full variable domain is DTGVSQNPRHKITKRGQNVTFRCDPISEHNRLYWYRQTLGQGPEFLTYFQNEAQLEKSRLLSDRFSAERPKGSFSTLEIQRTEQGDSAMYLCASSSNTGAPNQPQHFGDGTRLSIL.

V is TRBV5-4 and J is TRBJ2-2, with 11 bases that match TRBD2. The V and J ends lost 4 bases and 6 bases, in that order; junction bases with no gene match: 5. The CDR3 covers 15 residues. Germline CDR1 SGHNT, CDR2 YYREEE (reference sequence). Here the CDR3 DNA reads TGTGCCAGCAGCACACTAGCGGGAGACCCCGGGGAGCTGTTTTTT. It yields the protein CASSTLAGDPGELFF.

The genes are TRBV6-5 and TRBJ2-5, with D perhaps being TRBD1 or TRBD2 (5 bases each). V was trimmed by 2 bases and J by 10 bases, leaving 8 bases between them. The CDR3 length is 11 residues. Germline CDR1 and CDR2: MNHEY and SVGAGI. The CDR3 coding sequence is TGTGCCAGCAGTTACCTGGGGGACCAGTACTTC. Protein sequence: CASSYLGDQYF.

The rearrangement joins TRBV5-8 to TRBJ2-3, with D perhaps matching TRBD2 (5 bases). This CDR3 has 14 amino acids. The V gene lost 6 bases and the J gene lost 5 bases, with 16 bases spanning the gap. Germline CDR1 SGHTS, CDR2 YDEGEE. CDR3 sequence (DNA): TGTGCCAGCACCGGCAGAGCGGCCCGAGATACGCAGTATTTT. Residues: CASTGRAARDTQYF.

V usage is TRBV27 and J usage is TRBJ2-7; D perhaps matches TRBD1 (6 bases). V lost 3 bases and J lost 5, with 17 bases in between. The V gene's germline CDR1 is MNHEY and CDR2 SMNVEV (reference sequence). This CDR3 contains 15 residues. CDR3 bases: TGTGCCAGCAGTTTGGTGGGGGCGCAAAGCAACGAGCAGTACTTC. Translating it yields CASSLVGAQSNEQYF.

The chain combines TRBV7-3 with TRBJ1-6, with unresolved D. Trimming shortened V by 4 bases and J by 6 bases, and 7 bases separated the two germline ends. The CDR3 contains 13 residues. In germline, CDR1 is SGHTA, CDR2 FQGTGA. The DNA of the CDR3 is TGTGCCAGCAGCTCCAACGCTAATTCACCCCTCCACTTT. Protein sequence: CASSSNANSPLHF.

This chain joins TRBV15 and TRBJ2-7, with 7 bases that match TRBD1. The CDR3 extends over 13 amino acids. The trim removed 3 bases at V and 1 base at J, leaving 0 bases unmatched. CDR1 and CDR2 from the germline V gene are LNHNV and YYDKDF (reference sequence). The DNA of the CDR3 is TGTGCCACCAGCAGGGACAGGTCCTACGAGCAGTACTTC. Protein sequence: CATSRDRSYEQYF.

This clone was seen a single time. CDR3 sequence (DNA): TGTGCCAGCAGGACCGACACCGGGGAGCTGTTTTTT. This translates into CASRTDTGELFF. The chain combines TRBV2 with TRBJ2-2; D is uncertain. The germline V gene has CDR1 SNHLY and CDR2 FYNNEI. This CDR3 region has 12 residues. Between the trimmed V and J ends, which lost 6 bases and 3 bases, there was a span of 5 bases.

This sequence joins TRBV27 and TRBJ1-5, with 7 nucleotides matching TRBD1. This CDR3 is built from 17 residues. Germline V lookup: CDR1 MNHEY, CDR2 SMNVEV (reference sequence). V dropped 5 bases and J dropped 6; count of bases not matched to a gene: 16. The CDR3 is CASSPGTEPWAVQPQHF. The CDR3 bases are TGTGCCAGCAGTCCCGGGACAGAACCTTGGGCGGTTCAGCCCCAGCATTTT.

The V and J genes are TRBV7-2 and TRBJ2-7; perhaps TRBD1 as D (5 bases). Germline lookup yields CDR1 SGHTA and CDR2 FQGNSA. The CDR3 sequence is 14 residues long. Trimming removed 3 bases at V and 3 bases at J, with 12 bases between. CDR3 loop: CASSFGAGNYEQYF. In DNA form, the CDR3 reads TGTGCCAGCAGCTTTGGGGCAGGGAACTACGAGCAGTACTTC.

The chain is built from TRBV28 and TRBJ2-7; 8 bases align to TRBD1. Per germline, CDR1 MDHEN and CDR2 SYDVKM. The length of the CDR3 is 14 residues. Trimming cost V 6 bases and J 3 bases; bases outside gene matches: 7. Here the CDR3 DNA reads TGTGCCAGCAGAAACCCGGACAGGGACTACGAGCAGTACTTC. As protein: CASRNPDRDYEQYF.

The chain links TRBV19 to TRBJ2-4, with 8 positions matching TRBD2. The CDR3 loop spans 17 amino acids. Germline V lookup: CDR1 LNHDA, CDR2 SQIVND (reference sequence). The V gene end was trimmed by 3 bases and the J gene end by 2 bases; junction bases not matched to a gene: 9. The CDR3 DNA follows: TGTGCCAGTAGTATCGGGCAGCGGGAGTTCACCAAAAACATTCAGTACTTC. It codes for CASSIGQREFTKNIQYF.